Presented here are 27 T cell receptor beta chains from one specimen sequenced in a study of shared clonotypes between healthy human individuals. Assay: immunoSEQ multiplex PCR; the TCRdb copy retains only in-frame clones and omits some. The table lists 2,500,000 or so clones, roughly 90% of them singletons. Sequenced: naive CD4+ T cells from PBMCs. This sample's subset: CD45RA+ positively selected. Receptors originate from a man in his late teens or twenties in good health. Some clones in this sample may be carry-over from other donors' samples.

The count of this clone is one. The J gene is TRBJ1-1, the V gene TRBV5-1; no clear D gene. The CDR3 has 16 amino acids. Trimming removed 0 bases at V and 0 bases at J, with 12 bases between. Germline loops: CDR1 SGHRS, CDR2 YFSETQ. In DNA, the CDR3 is TGCGCCAGCAGCTTGGATGGTTGGCAGCTGAACACTGAAGCTTTCTTT. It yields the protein CASSLDGWQLNTEAFF.

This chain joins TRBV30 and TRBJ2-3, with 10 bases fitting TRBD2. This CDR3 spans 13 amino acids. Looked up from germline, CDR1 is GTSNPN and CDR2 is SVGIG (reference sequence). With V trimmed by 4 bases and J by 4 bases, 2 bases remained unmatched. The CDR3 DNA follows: TGTGCCTGGACCCTAGCGGGAGCAGATACGCAGTATTTT. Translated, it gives CAWTLAGADTQYF.

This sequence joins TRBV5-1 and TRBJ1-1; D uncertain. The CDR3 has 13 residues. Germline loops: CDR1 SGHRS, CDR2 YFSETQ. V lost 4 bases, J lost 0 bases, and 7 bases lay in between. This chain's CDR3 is CASSIGLNTEAFF. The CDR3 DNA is TGCGCCAGCAGCATAGGACTGAACACTGAAGCTTTCTTT.

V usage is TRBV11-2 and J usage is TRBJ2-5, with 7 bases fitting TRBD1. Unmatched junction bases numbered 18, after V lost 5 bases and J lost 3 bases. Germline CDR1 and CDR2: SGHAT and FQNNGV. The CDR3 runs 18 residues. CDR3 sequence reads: CASSPITGTTGVKETQYF. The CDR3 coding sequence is TGTGCCAGCAGCCCAATTACCGGGACCACAGGGGTAAAAGAGACCCAGTACTTC.

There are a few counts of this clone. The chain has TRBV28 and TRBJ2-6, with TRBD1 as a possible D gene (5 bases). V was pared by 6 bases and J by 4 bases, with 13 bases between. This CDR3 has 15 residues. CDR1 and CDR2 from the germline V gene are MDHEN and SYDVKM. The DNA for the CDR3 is TGTGCCAGCAGCCCCGGACACACCGGGGCCAACGTCCTGACTTTC. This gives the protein CASSPGHTGANVLTF.

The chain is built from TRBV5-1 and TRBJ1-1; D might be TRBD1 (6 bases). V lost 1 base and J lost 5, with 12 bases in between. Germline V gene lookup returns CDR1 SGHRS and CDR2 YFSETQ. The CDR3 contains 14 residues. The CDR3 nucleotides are TGCGCCAGCAGCTTGAATTTAGGGGGTACTGAAGCTTTCTTT. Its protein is CASSLNLGGTEAFF.

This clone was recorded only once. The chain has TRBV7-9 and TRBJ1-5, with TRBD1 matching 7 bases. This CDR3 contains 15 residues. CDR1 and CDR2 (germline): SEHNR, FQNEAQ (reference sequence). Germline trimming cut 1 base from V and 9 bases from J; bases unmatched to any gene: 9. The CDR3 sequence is CASSLGTGSPAPQHF. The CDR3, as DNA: TGTGCCAGCAGCTTAGGGACAGGCTCACCTGCGCCCCAGCATTTT.

DNA of the CDR3: TGTGCCAGCAGTTTAACCGGGGGAAATTGGGACACCTTC. Its translation: CASSLTGGNWDTF. The chain joins TRBV28 to TRBJ1-2, with a weak D call TRBD1 (5 bases). This CDR3 spans 13 amino acids. Trimming took off 2 bases at V and 12 bases at J, with 16 bases between the two ends. Germline lookup yields CDR1 MDHEN and CDR2 SYDVKM.

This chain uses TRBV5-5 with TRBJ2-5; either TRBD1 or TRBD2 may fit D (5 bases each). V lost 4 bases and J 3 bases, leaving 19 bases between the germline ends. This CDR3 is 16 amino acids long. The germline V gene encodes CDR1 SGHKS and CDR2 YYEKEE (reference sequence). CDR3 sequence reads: CASSPIGPGHEETQYF. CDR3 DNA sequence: TGTGCCAGCAGCCCGATCGGTCCGGGGCACGAAGAGACCCAGTACTTC.

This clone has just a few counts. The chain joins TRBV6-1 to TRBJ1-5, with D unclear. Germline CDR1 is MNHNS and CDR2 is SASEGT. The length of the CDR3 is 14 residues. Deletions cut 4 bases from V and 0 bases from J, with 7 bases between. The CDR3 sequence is CASSGVHSNQPQHF. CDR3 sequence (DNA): TGTGCCAGCAGTGGTGTGCATAGCAATCAGCCCCAGCATTTT.

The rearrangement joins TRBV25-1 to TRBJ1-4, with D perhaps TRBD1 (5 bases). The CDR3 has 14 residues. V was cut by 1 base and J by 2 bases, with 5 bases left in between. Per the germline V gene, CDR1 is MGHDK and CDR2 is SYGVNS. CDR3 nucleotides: TGTGCCAGCAGTGAATGGGGGACTAATGAAAAACTGTTTTTT. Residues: CASSEWGTNEKLFF.

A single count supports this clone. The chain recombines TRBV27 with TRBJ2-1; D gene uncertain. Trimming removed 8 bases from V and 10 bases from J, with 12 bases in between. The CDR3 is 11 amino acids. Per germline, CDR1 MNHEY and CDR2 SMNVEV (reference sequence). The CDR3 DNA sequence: TGTGCCAGCCGAAAGTTCCAAGAGCAGTTCTTC. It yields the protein CASRKFQEQFF.

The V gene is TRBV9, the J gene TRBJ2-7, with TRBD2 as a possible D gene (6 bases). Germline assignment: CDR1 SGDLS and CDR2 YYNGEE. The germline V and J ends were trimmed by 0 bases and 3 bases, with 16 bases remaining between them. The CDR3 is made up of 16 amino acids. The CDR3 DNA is TGTGCCAGCAGCGTAGCTACAACGGGAGCCCTCTACGAGCAGTACTTC. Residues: CASSVATTGALYEQYF.

The CDR3, as DNA: TGCAGCATGAGGGGTGGATTCAGGGTCAATGAGCAGTTCTTC. Translating gives CSMRGGFRVNEQFF. The chain is built from TRBV29-1 and TRBJ2-1; either TRBD1 or TRBD2 may fit D (5 bases each). The ends were cut back, 8 bases at V and 6 bases at J, with 20 bases in the middle. CDR3 length: 14 residues. The V gene's germline CDR1 is SQVTM and CDR2 ANQGSEA.

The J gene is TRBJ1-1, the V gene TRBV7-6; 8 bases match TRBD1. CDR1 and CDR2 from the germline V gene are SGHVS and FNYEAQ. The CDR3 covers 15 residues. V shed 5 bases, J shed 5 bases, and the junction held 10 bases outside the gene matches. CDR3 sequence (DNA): TGTGCCAGCAGCGCGACAGGGGCCGGGGGTACTGAAGCTTTCTTT. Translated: CASSATGAGGTEAFF.

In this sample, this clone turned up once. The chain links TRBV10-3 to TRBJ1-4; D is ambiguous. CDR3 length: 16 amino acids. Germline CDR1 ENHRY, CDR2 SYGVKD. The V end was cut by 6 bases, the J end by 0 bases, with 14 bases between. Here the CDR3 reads CAISEVQSPTNEKLFF. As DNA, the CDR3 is TGTGCCATCAGCGAGGTCCAAAGCCCAACTAATGAAAAACTGTTTTTT.

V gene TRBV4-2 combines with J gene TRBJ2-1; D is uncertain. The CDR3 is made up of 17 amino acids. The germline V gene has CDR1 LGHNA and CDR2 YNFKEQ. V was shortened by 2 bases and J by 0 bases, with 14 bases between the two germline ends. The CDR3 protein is CASSQSTAVSSYNEQFF. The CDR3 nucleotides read TGTGCCAGCAGCCAATCCACCGCAGTGAGCTCCTACAATGAGCAGTTCTTC.

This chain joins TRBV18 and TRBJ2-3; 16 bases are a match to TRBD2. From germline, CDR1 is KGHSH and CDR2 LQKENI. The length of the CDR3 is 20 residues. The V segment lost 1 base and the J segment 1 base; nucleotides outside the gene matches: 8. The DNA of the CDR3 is TGTGCCAGCTCACCACTCGGGACTAGCGGGAGGGCCTCGGGCACAGATACGCAGTATTTT. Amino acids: CASSPLGTSGRASGTDTQYF.

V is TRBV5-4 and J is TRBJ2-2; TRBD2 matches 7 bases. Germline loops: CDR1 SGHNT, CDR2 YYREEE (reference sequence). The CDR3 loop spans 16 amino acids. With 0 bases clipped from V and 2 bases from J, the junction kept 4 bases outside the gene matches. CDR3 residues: CASSLGLAANTGELFF. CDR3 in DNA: TGTGCCAGCAGCTTGGGGCTAGCGGCCAACACCGGGGAGCTGTTTTTT.

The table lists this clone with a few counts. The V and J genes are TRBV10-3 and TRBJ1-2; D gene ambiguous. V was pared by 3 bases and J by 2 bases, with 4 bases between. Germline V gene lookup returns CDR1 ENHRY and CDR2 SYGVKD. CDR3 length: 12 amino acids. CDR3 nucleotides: TGTGCCATCAGTGAAGTGAACTATGGCTACACCTTC. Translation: CAISEVNYGYTF.

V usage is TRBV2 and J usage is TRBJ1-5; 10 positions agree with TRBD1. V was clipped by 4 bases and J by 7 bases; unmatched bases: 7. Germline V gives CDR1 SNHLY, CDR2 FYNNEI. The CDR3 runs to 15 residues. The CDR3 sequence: CASSVYGTGEQPQHF. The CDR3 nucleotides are TGTGCCAGCAGTGTTTACGGGACAGGGGAACAGCCCCAGCATTTT.

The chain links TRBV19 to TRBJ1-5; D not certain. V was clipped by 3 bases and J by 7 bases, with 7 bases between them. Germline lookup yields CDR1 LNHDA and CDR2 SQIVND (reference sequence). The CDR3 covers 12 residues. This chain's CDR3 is CASSMAGQPQHF. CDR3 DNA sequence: TGTGCCAGTAGTATGGCGGGACAGCCCCAGCATTTT. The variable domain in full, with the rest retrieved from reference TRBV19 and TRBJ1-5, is DGGITQSPKYLFRKEGQNVTLSCEQNLNHDAMYWYRQDPGQGLRLIYYSQIVNDFQKGDIAEGYSVSREKKESFPLTVTSAQKNPTAFYLCASSMAGQPQHFGDGTRLSIL.

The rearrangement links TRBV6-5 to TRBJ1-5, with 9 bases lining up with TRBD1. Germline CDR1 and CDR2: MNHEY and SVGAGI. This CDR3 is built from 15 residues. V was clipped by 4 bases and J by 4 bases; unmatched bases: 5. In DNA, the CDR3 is TGTGCCAGCAGTTGGACAGGGGTTGGAAATCAGCCCCAGCATTTT. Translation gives CASSWTGVGNQPQHF.

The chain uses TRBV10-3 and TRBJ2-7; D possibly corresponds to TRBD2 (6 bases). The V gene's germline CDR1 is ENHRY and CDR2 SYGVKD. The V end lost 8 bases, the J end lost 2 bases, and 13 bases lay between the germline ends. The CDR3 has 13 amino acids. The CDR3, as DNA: TGTGCCATCGAAGCGGCGGGGACCTACGAGCAGTACTTC. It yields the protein CAIEAAGTYEQYF.

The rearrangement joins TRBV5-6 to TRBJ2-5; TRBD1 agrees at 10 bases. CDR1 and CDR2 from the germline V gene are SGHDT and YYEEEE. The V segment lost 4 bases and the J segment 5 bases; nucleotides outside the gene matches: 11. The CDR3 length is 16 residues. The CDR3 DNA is TGTGCCAGCAGCCGAGGGACAGGGGCCCGCAGTGAGACCCAGTACTTC. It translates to CASSRGTGARSETQYF.

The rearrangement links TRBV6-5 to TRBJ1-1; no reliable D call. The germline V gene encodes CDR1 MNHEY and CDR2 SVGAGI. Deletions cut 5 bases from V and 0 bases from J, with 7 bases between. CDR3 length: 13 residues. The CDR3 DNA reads TGTGCCAGCAGTGCCCAAATGAACACTGAAGCTTTCTTT. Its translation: CASSAQMNTEAFF.

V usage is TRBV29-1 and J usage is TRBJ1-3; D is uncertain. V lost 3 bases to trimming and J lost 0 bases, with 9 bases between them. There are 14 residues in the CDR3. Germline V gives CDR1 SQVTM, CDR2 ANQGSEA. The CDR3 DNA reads TGCAGCGTTGAGTACCTAGACTCTGGAAACACCATATATTTT. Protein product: CSVEYLDSGNTIYF.